This is a list of T cell receptor beta chains from one sample in a study of identical twins. TCRdb called the 5' RACE reads again in MiXCR, with one record for every CDR3 protein. The sample lists around 490,000 distinct CDR3 sequences; around 24% were seen once. Another study also made use of these data, one on yellow fever vaccine responses in identical twins.

Sequencing input: CD4+ T cells sorted from blood. These receptors came from a woman aged 18-29 years in good health. The CDR3 runs from the conserved cysteine through the conserved F or W. D genes are given only for firm matches. A row's size may be missing; if present it is once, few, many or a size class.

CDR3nt: TGTGCCAGCAGTTACAGGGTTCGAGGTCAGCCCCAGCATTTT
CDR3aa: CASSYRVRGQPQHF
abundance: -
d_gene: -
j_gene: TRBJ1-5
v_gene: TRBV12-3/TRBV12-4

CDR3nt: TGCAGTGCATGGGACAGCTATAATTCACCCCTCCACTTT
CDR3aa: CSAWDSYNSPLHF
abundance: -
d_gene: TRBD1
j_gene: TRBJ1-6
v_gene: TRBV20-1

CDR3nt: TGTGCCAGCAGCGCCGATATGGCGGGGGAGGAGTTCTTC
CDR3aa: CASSADMAGEEFF
abundance: few
d_gene: TRBD2
j_gene: TRBJ2-1
v_gene: TRBV5-6

CDR3nt: TGCGCCAGCGCCCTAGCGGGAGGGGGAGATACGCAGTATTTT
CDR3aa: CASALAGGGDTQYF
abundance: -
d_gene: TRBD2
j_gene: TRBJ2-3
v_gene: TRBV5-1

CDR3nt: TGCGCCAGCAGCTTGTTTAATCGACAGGGGGCGTACGAGCAGTACTTC
CDR3aa: CASSLFNRQGAYEQYF
abundance: -
d_gene: TRBD1
j_gene: TRBJ2-7
v_gene: TRBV5-1

CDR3nt: TGTGCCAGCAGTTTAGCTAGCGGGGGGCTAAGCACAGATACGCAGTATTTT
CDR3aa: CASSLASGGLSTDTQYF
abundance: -
d_gene: TRBD2
j_gene: TRBJ2-3
v_gene: TRBV12-3/TRBV12-4

CDR3nt: TGTGCCACCACCGGGACTTCCAGGGCCGGGGAGCTGTTTTTT
CDR3aa: CATTGTSRAGELFF
abundance: -
d_gene: -
j_gene: TRBJ2-2
v_gene: TRBV12-3/TRBV12-4

CDR3nt: TGTGCCAGCAGTGAAGCGTACAGTTACAATGAGCAGTTCTTC
CDR3aa: CASSEAYSYNEQFF
abundance: -
d_gene: -
j_gene: TRBJ2-1
v_gene: TRBV6-1

CDR3nt: TGCAGTGCTAGGAAGAGCTCCTACAATGAGCAGTTCTTC
CDR3aa: CSARKSSYNEQFF
abundance: -
d_gene: -
j_gene: TRBJ2-1
v_gene: TRBV20-1

CDR3nt: TGCGCCAGCAGCCCCCTAGGACAGGCCCAAGAGACCCAGTACTTC
CDR3aa: CASSPLGQAQETQYF
abundance: few
d_gene: TRBD1
j_gene: TRBJ2-5
v_gene: TRBV5-1

CDR3nt: TGTGCCAGCAGTCGTCGGACTAGCGCAAGCACAGATACGCAGTATTTT
CDR3aa: CASSRRTSASTDTQYF
abundance: -
d_gene: TRBD2
j_gene: TRBJ2-3
v_gene: TRBV6-1

CDR3nt: TGTGCCACCAGTGGTTCCAGCGGGAGGGCAGATACGCAGTATTTT
CDR3aa: CATSGSSGRADTQYF
abundance: -
d_gene: TRBD2
j_gene: TRBJ2-3
v_gene: TRBV24-1

CDR3nt: TGCGCCAGCAGCCCGGGACAGGTCAGCTCCTACAATGAGCAGTTCTTC
CDR3aa: CASSPGQVSSYNEQFF
abundance: few
d_gene: TRBD1
j_gene: TRBJ2-1
v_gene: TRBV5-1

CDR3nt: TGTGCCAGCAGCTGGTGGAGGAGTCTCAATGAGCAGTTCTTC
CDR3aa: CASSWWRSLNEQFF
abundance: -
d_gene: -
j_gene: TRBJ2-1
v_gene: TRBV5-5

CDR3nt: TGTGCCAGCAGTTTAGAGGGGGAGTATCAGCCCCAGCATTTT
CDR3aa: CASSLEGEYQPQHF
abundance: few
d_gene: -
j_gene: TRBJ1-5
v_gene: TRBV12-3/TRBV12-4

CDR3nt: TGTGCCAGCAGCCCCGGGAAAACCCGAAACGGTGAGCAGTTCTTC
CDR3aa: CASSPGKTRNGEQFF
abundance: once
d_gene: -
j_gene: TRBJ2-1
v_gene: TRBV6-2/TRBV6-3